A single sample is the source of the 29 T cell receptor beta chains below, sequenced in a study of cytomegalovirus exposure and HLA in healthy donors. Vbeta (60) and Jbeta (13) primers were used in the PCR. Some clones are missing from TCRdb's copy, which holds only in-frame ones; the method was immunoSEQ multiplex PCR. The repertoire has more than 30,000 clones, 65% to 75% of them found once; the top ten carry 9.5% to 13%. Sequenced: PBMCs. These receptors all come from a man in his forties in good health and CMV-seropositive.

The chain employs TRBV5-6 and TRBJ1-5; 8 bases agree with TRBD1. The CDR3 consists of 14 residues. The germline gives CDR1 SGHDT, CDR2 YYEEEE. V lost 4 bases and J lost 4; bases outside the gene matches: 4. CDR3 DNA: TGTGCCAGCAGCGCGGACAGGGTAAATCAGCCCCAGCATTTT. Amino acid sequence: CASSADRVNQPQHF. Full variable domain (missing parts from reference TRBV5-6 and TRBJ1-5): DAGVTQSPTHLIKTRGQQVTLRCSPKSGHDTVSWYQQALGQGPQFIFQYYEEEERQRGNFPDRFSGHQFPNYSSELNVNALLLGDSALYLCASSADRVNQPQHFGDGTRLSIL.

The CDR3 bases are TGTGCCAGCAGTACGCAACCGGGACTAGCTTACAATGAGCAGTTCTTC. Translation gives CASSTQPGLAYNEQFF. The J gene is TRBJ2-1, the V gene TRBV27; 9 bases line up with TRBD2. The CDR3 is 16 amino acids. Germline V CDR1 and CDR2: MNHEY, SMNVEV (reference sequence). V trimming: 5 bases; J trimming: 4 bases; junction bases outside the gene matches: 9.

V usage is TRBV11-3 and J usage is TRBJ2-3; D possibly corresponds to TRBD1 (6 bases). V shed 5 bases and J shed 2 bases, with 17 bases lying between them. The CDR3 spans 16 residues. Germline V gene data show CDR1 as SGHNT and CDR2 as YENEEA. The CDR3: CASSTQQGPDTDTQYF. The CDR3 DNA reads as TGTGCCAGCAGCACACAACAGGGACCTGACACAGATACGCAGTATTTT. Together with reference TRBV11-3 and TRBJ2-3, the CDR3 gives the full variable domain: EAGVVQSPRYKIIEKKQPVAFWCNPISGHNTLYWYLQNLGQGPELLIRYENEEAVDDSQLPKDRFSAERLKGVDSTLKIQPAELGDSAVYLCASSTQQGPDTDTQYFGPGTRLTVL.

This clone was picked up a small number of times. The V call is TRBV5-6, the J call TRBJ2-1, with 8 bases that match TRBD1. The CDR3 loop spans 14 amino acids. Germline V gene lookup returns CDR1 SGHDT and CDR2 YYEEEE. The J segment lost 7 bases and the V segment lost 0 bases, leaving 3 bases of the junction unmatched. The CDR3 sequence is CASSLVQGANEQFF. CDR3 DNA sequence: TGTGCCAGCAGCTTGGTTCAGGGGGCGAATGAGCAGTTCTTC.

The chain uses TRBV5-4 and TRBJ1-2, with D maybe TRBD1 (6 bases). The germline V and J ends were trimmed by 3 bases and 4 bases, with 16 bases remaining between them. CDR3 length equals 15 residues. Per the germline V gene, CDR1 is SGHNT and CDR2 is YYREEE (reference sequence). CDR3 sequence: CASSSPLGAGYGYTF. DNA for the CDR3: TGTGCCAGCAGCTCCCCCTTGGGGGCCGGCTATGGCTACACCTTC.

The chain employs TRBV5-5 and TRBJ1-3, with a tentative D call TRBD1 (6 bases). Germline V CDR1 and CDR2: SGHKS, YYEKEE (reference sequence). The length of the CDR3 is 15 residues. The V end was cut by 4 bases, the J end by 3 bases, with 14 bases between. CDR3 in amino acids: CASSPRGTLGNTIYF. CDR3 coding DNA: TGTGCCAGCAGCCCAAGGGGGACGCTTGGAAACACCATATATTTT.

The genes are TRBV19 and TRBJ1-5; 9 nucleotides match TRBD1. The germline V gene has CDR1 LNHDA and CDR2 SQIVND (reference sequence). The CDR3 consists of 17 residues. V was pared by 8 bases and J by 0 bases, with 11 bases of the junction left unmatched. The CDR3 loop is CASAEAQGAYSNQPQHF. For the CDR3, the DNA is TGTGCCAGTGCCGAGGCACAGGGGGCCTATAGCAATCAGCCCCAGCATTTT.

The chain couples TRBV15 to TRBJ2-1, with D unclear. The CDR3 is 15 residues long. Trimming removed 3 bases at V and 3 bases at J, with 12 bases between. Germline CDR1 and CDR2: LNHNV and YYDKDF (reference sequence). The CDR3 region is CATSSGGRYYNEQFF. In nucleotides, the CDR3 is TGTGCCACCAGCAGCGGTGGGCGCTACTACAATGAGCAGTTCTTC.

The chain employs TRBV2 and TRBJ1-5; D gene uncertain. The V gene's germline CDR1 is SNHLY and CDR2 FYNNEI. Between the trimmed V and J ends, which lost 4 bases and 0 bases, there was a span of 10 bases. The CDR3 runs 15 residues. CDR3 loop: CASSAAEYSNQPQHF. The CDR3 DNA follows: TGTGCCAGCAGTGCGGCGGAGTATAGCAATCAGCCCCAGCATTTT. The complete variable domain, with remaining parts taken from reference TRBV2 and TRBJ1-5, reads EPEVTQTPSHQVTQMGQEVILRCVPISNHLYFYWYRQILGQKVEFLVSFYNNEISEKSEIFDDQFSVERPDGSNFTLKIRSTKLEDSAMYFCASSAAEYSNQPQHFGDGTRLSIL.

The gene calls are TRBV19 and TRBJ2-7; a weak D match, TRBD2 (5 bases). The V end lost 9 bases, the J end lost 2 bases, and 14 bases lay between the germline ends. The CDR3 totals 13 residues. Per the germline V gene, CDR1 is LNHDA and CDR2 is SQIVND (reference sequence). CDR3 in amino acids: CASGRGSTYEQYF. The CDR3, as DNA: TGTGCCAGCGGCCGGGGATCTACCTACGAGCAGTACTTC.

The chain employs TRBV29-1 and TRBJ2-7, with 9 bases aligning to TRBD1. The V gene end was trimmed by 8 bases and the J gene end by 3 bases; junction bases not matched to a gene: 5. Germline CDR1 reads SQVTM; CDR2 reads ANQGSEA. This CDR3 spans 12 amino acids. CDR3 region: CSITTGGYEQYF. In DNA, the CDR3 is TGCAGCATCACGACAGGGGGCTACGAGCAGTACTTC.

The chain is built from TRBV5-4 and TRBJ1-2, with D possibly matching TRBD1 (5 bases). V was shortened by 1 base and J by 4 bases, with 11 bases between the two germline ends. The CDR3 extends over 14 amino acids. CDR1 SGHNT and CDR2 YYREEE come from the germline V gene (reference sequence). Here the CDR3 DNA reads TGTGCCAGCAGCTTGTTGGGGGGAGGCTATGGCTACACCTTC. Its protein is CASSLLGGGYGYTF. Filled out from reference TRBV5-4 and TRBJ1-2, the complete variable domain reads ETGVTQSPTHLIKTRGQQVTLRCSSQSGHNTVSWYQQALGQGPQFIFQYYREEENGRGNFPPRFSGLQFPNYSSELNVNALELDDSALYLCASSLLGGGYGYTFGSGTRLTVV.

Only a few counts were recorded for this clone. The chain recombines TRBV25-1 with TRBJ2-7, with 7 bases lining up with TRBD1. Germline V lookup: CDR1 MGHDK, CDR2 SYGVNS. The CDR3 runs to 11 residues. The CDR3 sequence is CASSAGTVVVV. DNA for the CDR3: TGTGCCAGCAGTGCCGGGACAGTGGTGGTAGTC.

Concerning this clone itself: Mismatch with germline at one junction end may stem from a read error. Within the sample, other DNA sequences also encode this same CDR3. The rearrangement links TRBV27 to TRBJ1-6; maybe TRBD1 (5 bases). From germline, CDR1 is MNHEY and CDR2 SMNVEV (reference sequence). There are 13 residues in the CDR3. The CDR3 sequence is CASSLHQGSPLHF. Here the CDR3 DNA reads TGCGCCAGCAGTTTACATCAGGGATCACCCCTCCACTTT.

The chain couples TRBV10-3 to TRBJ1-3; the match to TRBD1 covers 9 bases. J lost 0 bases, V lost 3 bases, and 9 bases had no gene match. The CDR3 has 18 amino acids. The V gene's germline CDR1 is ENHRY and CDR2 SYGVKD. The CDR3 bases are TGTGCCATCAGTGATTCGGACAGGGGCTCCTACTCTGGAAACACCATATATTTT. Translated: CAISDSDRGSYSGNTIYF.

V and J are TRBV2 and TRBJ2-2; tentative D call: TRBD1 (6 bases). V was pared by 6 bases and J by 5 bases, with 13 bases between. The germline V gene encodes CDR1 SNHLY and CDR2 FYNNEI. This CDR3 contains 14 residues. Written as DNA, the CDR3 is TGTGCCAGCAGCGCACAGGGTTCGACCGGGGAGCTGTTTTTT. Amino acids: CASSAQGSTGELFF.

The gene calls are TRBV5-4 and TRBJ2-1; TRBD2 matches 14 bases. The germline CDR1 and CDR2 sequences are SGHNT and YYREEE (reference sequence). The CDR3 has 19 amino acids. The J segment lost 7 bases and the V segment lost 5 bases, leaving 17 bases of the junction unmatched. The CDR3 here is CASRYNPMTSGGAPNEQFF. CDR3 nucleotides: TGTGCCAGCAGATACAACCCCATGACTAGCGGGGGGGCACCGAATGAGCAGTTCTTC.

The chain has TRBV5-1 and TRBJ1-3; TRBD1 matches 8 bases. The germline gives CDR1 SGHRS, CDR2 YFSETQ. This CDR3 contains 14 residues. V shed 5 bases and J 9 bases; nucleotides not matched to a gene: 10. As DNA, the CDR3 is TGCGCCAGCAGACCGCAAACAGGGGGACCCACCATATATTTT. It translates to CASRPQTGGPTIYF.

This clone was seen a few times. The chain has TRBV27 and TRBJ2-7, with 8 bases that match TRBD2. This CDR3 spans 14 amino acids. Trimming cost V 6 bases and J 2 bases; bases outside gene matches: 6. Germline V gene sequence: CDR1 MNHEY, CDR2 SMNVEV (reference sequence). In nucleotides, the CDR3 is TGTGCCAGCAGCTTAGCGGGGTCCCCCTACGAGCAGTACTTC. Translating it yields CASSLAGSPYEQYF.

CDR3 loop: CAWSPSRRGKADTQYF. For the CDR3, the DNA is TGTGCCTGGAGCCCTAGCCGGCGGGGGAAGGCAGATACGCAGTATTTT. The chain is built from TRBV30 and TRBJ2-3; TRBD2 matches at 7 bases. Germline V gene data show CDR1 as GTSNPN and CDR2 as SVGIG (reference sequence). Trimming took 3 bases from V and 4 from J; bases not matched to a gene: 13. The length of the CDR3 is 16 residues.

The chain joins TRBV5-6 to TRBJ2-5, with 9 bases aligning to TRBD1. V was pared by 4 bases and J by 5 bases, with 9 bases of the junction left unmatched. Germline V CDR1 and CDR2: SGHDT, YYEEEE. The CDR3 length is 15 residues. CDR3 protein: CASSRPGQGLETQYF. The CDR3, as DNA: TGTGCCAGCAGCCGGCCGGGACAGGGACTTGAGACCCAGTACTTC.

J is TRBJ2-5 and V is TRBV6-5; TRBD2 matches at 11 bases. The J call may be faulty, since TRBJ2-7 better matches the DNA end. The CDR3 consists of 15 residues. In germline, CDR1 is MNHEY, CDR2 SVGAGI. The CDR3 DNA reads TGTGCCAGCAGTTACATGACTAGCGGGGCTTACGAGCAGTACTTC. The encoded protein is CASSYMTSGAYEQYF.

This clone was counted only a few times. This chain connects TRBV5-6 to TRBJ1-4, with D possibly being TRBD1 (6 bases). The CDR3 spans 14 residues. V was shortened by 2 bases and J by 8 bases, with 13 bases between the two germline ends. Germline loops: CDR1 SGHDT, CDR2 YYEEEE. The CDR3, as DNA: TGTGCCAGCAGCTTCTGGACAGTTGAGGAAAAACTGTTTTTT. This gives the protein CASSFWTVEEKLFF.

The genes are TRBV6-6 and TRBJ1-2; D unresolved. The V end was cut by 0 bases, the J end by 3 bases, with 5 bases between. Germline assignment: CDR1 MNHNY and CDR2 SVGAGI (reference sequence). This CDR3 is 13 amino acids long. The CDR3 region is CASSYSADYGYTF. Here the CDR3 DNA reads TGTGCCAGCAGTTACTCGGCGGACTATGGCTACACCTTC.

Only a few counts were recorded for this clone. The genes are TRBV4-1 and TRBJ2-1, with 14 bases that match TRBD2. V lost 5 bases, J lost 4 bases, and 10 bases stayed unmatched. CDR1 is MGHRA, CDR2 YSYEKL, per germline. CDR3 length equals 18 residues. The CDR3 DNA follows: TGCGCCAGCAGCGAAGGGGGACTAGCGGGGGCATATTACAATGAGCAGTTCTTC. It is translated as CASSEGGLAGAYYNEQFF.

The CDR3: CASSEGDRGSSYEQYF. CDR3 nucleotides: TGTGCCAGCAGTGAAGGTGACAGGGGGAGCTCCTACGAGCAGTACTTC. The rearrangement uses TRBV2 and TRBJ2-7, with TRBD1 matching 9 bases. This CDR3 has 16 amino acids. Per the germline V gene, CDR1 is SNHLY and CDR2 is FYNNEI. The J segment lost 0 bases and the V segment lost 1 base, leaving 4 bases of the junction unmatched.

The chain combines TRBV11-1 with TRBJ1-2; 7 positions agree with TRBD1. V trimming: 5 bases; J trimming: 8 bases; junction bases outside the gene matches: 8. Germline V lookup: CDR1 SGHAT, CDR2 FQDESV (reference sequence). The CDR3 is 13 amino acids. The CDR3 is CASSADRVKGYTF. CDR3 DNA: TGTGCCAGCAGCGCCGACAGGGTTAAGGGCTACACCTTC.

This chain uses TRBV14 with TRBJ1-2; maybe TRBD1 (5 bases). The length of the CDR3 is 14 residues. From germline, CDR1 is SGHDN and CDR2 FVKESK. Trimming stripped 0 bases from V and 7 bases from J, with 12 bases between. CDR3 loop: CASSQDRQGSGYTF. The DNA of the CDR3 is TGTGCCAGCAGCCAAGACCGGCAGGGCTCTGGCTACACCTTC.

V usage is TRBV6-4 and J usage is TRBJ1-1; D possibly corresponds to TRBD1 (6 bases). Germline V gives CDR1 MRHNA, CDR2 SNTAGT. The CDR3 totals 16 residues. Trimming took 6 bases from V and 0 from J, leaving 17 bases between them. CDR3 sequence (DNA): TGTGCCAGCAGGGCACAGGGTCAGCTGCTGAACACTGAAGCTTTCTTT. This translates into CASRAQGQLLNTEAFF.